This passage covers 7 T cell receptor beta chains from one sample sequenced in a study of shared clonotypes between healthy human individuals. Profiled with immunoSEQ multiplex PCR; TCRdb holds only in-frame clones, not every one. The sample holds about 680,000 clones, just over 90% seen once. As defined, naive CD8 cells were CD45RO-negative and positively selected for CCR7, with terminally differentiated effector memory CD45RA+ cells excluded. Sequencing input: naive CD8+ T cells sorted from blood. These receptors all stem from a man younger than 45 in good health.

The chain is built from TRBV29-1 and TRBJ2-7; D is unclear. The CDR3 runs 14 residues. V lost 2 bases and J lost 1, with 12 bases in between. CDR1 SQVTM and CDR2 ANQGSEA come from the germline V gene. The CDR3 here is CSVEHTSPSYEQYF. CDR3 nucleotide sequence: TGCAGCGTTGAACATACATCACCTTCCTACGAGCAGTACTTC.

J is TRBJ2-1 and V is TRBV6-5, with D perhaps TRBD2 (6 bases). Germline lookup yields CDR1 MNHEY and CDR2 SVGAGI. This CDR3 has 15 residues. V was shortened by 6 bases and J by 4 bases, with 16 bases between the two germline ends. The CDR3 nucleotides read TGTGCCAGCAGGCCCTGGGGCGGGGCTTACAATGAGCAGTTCTTC. Translation gives CASRPWGGAYNEQFF.

CDR3 DNA: TGCAGCGTTCAGGCAGCCTCTACCGGGGAGCTGTTTTTT. Amino acids: CSVQAASTGELFF. V is TRBV29-1 and J is TRBJ2-2; D uncertain. The CDR3 totals 13 residues. CDR1 and CDR2 from the germline V gene are SQVTM and ANQGSEA. V was cut by 5 bases and J by 5 bases, with 12 bases left in between.

The gene calls are TRBV29-1 and TRBJ2-1; D is ambiguous. Trimming took 7 bases from V and 0 from J, leaving 13 bases between them. Per germline, CDR1 SQVTM and CDR2 ANQGSEA. The CDR3 spans 14 residues. The CDR3 protein is CSARLRSSYNEQFF. The CDR3 nucleotides read TGCAGCGCCCGGCTGAGGAGCTCCTACAATGAGCAGTTCTTC.

The chain employs TRBV18 and TRBJ1-3, with D hard to call. The V gene lost 0 bases and the J gene lost 2 bases, with 14 bases spanning the gap. The CDR3 loop spans 17 amino acids. From germline, CDR1 is KGHSH and CDR2 LQKENI. CDR3 bases: TGTGCCAGCTCACCACCGTTCGGGGATCCACCTGGAAACACCATATATTTT. Protein product: CASSPPFGDPPGNTIYF.

The chain is built from TRBV2 and TRBJ2-7, with TRBD2 matching 12 bases. Trimming cost V 2 bases and J 7 bases; bases outside gene matches: 6. The CDR3 contains 15 residues. Germline CDR1 reads SNHLY; CDR2 reads FYNNEI. The CDR3 is CASSESGLAGYEQYF. DNA of the CDR3: TGTGCCAGCAGTGAAAGCGGACTAGCGGGATATGAGCAGTACTTC. Using reference TRBV2 and TRBJ2-7 for the parts outside the CDR3, the full variable domain is EPEVTQTPSHQVTQMGQEVILRCVPISNHLYFYWYRQILGQKVEFLVSFYNNEISEKSEIFDDQFSVERPDGSNFTLKIRSTKLEDSAMYFCASSESGLAGYEQYFGPGTRLTVT.

The gene calls are TRBV7-9 and TRBJ2-1; 9 bases line up with TRBD2. Germline CDR1 and CDR2: SEHNR and FQNEAQ (reference sequence). This CDR3 has 16 residues. V trimming: 6 bases; J trimming: 8 bases; junction bases outside the gene matches: 14. In DNA form, the CDR3 reads TGTGCCAGCAGTCACTATAGCGGGAGCATCGAAGATGAGCAGTTCTTC. Translating it yields CASSHYSGSIEDEQFF.